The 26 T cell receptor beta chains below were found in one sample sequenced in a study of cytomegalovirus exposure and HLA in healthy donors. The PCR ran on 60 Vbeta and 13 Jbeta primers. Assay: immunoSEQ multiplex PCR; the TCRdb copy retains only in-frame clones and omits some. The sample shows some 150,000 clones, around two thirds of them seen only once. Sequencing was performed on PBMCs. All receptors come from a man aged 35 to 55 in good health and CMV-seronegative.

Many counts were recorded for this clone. CDR3 sequence: CASGSRTIQEEGMNTEAFF. Here the CDR3 DNA reads TGTGCTAGTGGTTCCCGGACGATACAGGAGGAGGGGATGAACACTGAAGCTTTCTTT. The chain has TRBV12-5 and TRBJ1-1, with D maybe TRBD1 (5 bases). CDR1 is LGHNT and CDR2 is FRNRAP in the germline V gene. V was trimmed by 4 bases and J by 0 bases, leaving 24 bases between them. The CDR3 totals 19 residues.

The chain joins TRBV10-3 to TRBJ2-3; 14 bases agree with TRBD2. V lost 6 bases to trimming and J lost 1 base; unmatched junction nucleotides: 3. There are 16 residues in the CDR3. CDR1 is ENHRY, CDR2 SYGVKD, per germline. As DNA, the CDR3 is TGTGCCATCAGCCGACTAGCGGGAGGGGGCACAGATACGCAGTATTTT. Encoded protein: CAISRLAGGGTDTQYF.

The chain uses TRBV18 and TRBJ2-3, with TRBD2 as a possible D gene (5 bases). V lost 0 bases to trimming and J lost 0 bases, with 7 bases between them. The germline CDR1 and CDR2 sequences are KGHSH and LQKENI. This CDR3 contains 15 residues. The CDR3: CASSPPGISTDTQYF. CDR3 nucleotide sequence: TGTGCCAGCTCACCACCCGGGATCAGCACAGATACGCAGTATTTT.

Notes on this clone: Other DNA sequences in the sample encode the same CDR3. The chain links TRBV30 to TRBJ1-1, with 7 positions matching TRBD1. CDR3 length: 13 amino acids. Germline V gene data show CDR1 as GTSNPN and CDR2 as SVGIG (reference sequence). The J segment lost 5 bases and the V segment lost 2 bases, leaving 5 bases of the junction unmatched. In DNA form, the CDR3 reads TGTGCCTGGAGTACAGGGGTGGGGACTGAAGCTTTCTTT. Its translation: CAWSTGVGTEAFF.

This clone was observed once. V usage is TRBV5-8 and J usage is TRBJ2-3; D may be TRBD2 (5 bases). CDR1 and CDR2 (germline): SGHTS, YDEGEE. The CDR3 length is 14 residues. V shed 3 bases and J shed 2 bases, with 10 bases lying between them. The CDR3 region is CASSWRVSTDTQYF. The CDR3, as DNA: TGTGCCAGCAGCTGGCGGGTTTCCACAGATACGCAGTATTTT.

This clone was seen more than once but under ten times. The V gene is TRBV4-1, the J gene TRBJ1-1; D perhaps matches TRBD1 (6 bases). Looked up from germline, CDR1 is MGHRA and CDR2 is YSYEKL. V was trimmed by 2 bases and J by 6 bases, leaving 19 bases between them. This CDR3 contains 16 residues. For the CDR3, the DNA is TGCGCCAGCAGCCAATCACCTACAGGGTTGCAATCTGAAGCTTTCTTT. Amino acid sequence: CASSQSPTGLQSEAFF.

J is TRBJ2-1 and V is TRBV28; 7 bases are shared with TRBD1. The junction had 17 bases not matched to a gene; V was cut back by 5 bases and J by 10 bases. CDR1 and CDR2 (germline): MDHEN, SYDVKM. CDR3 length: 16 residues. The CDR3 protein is CASSHPGTAAMGEQFF. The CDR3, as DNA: TGTGCCAGCAGTCACCCGGGGACAGCCGCCATGGGGGAGCAGTTCTTC.

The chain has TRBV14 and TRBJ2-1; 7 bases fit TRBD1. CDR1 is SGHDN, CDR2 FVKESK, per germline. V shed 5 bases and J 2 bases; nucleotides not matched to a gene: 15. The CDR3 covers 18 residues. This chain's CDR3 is CASSSTFSDRPAYNEQFF. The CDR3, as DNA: TGTGCCAGCAGCTCAACCTTCTCGGACAGGCCCGCCTACAATGAGCAGTTCTTC.

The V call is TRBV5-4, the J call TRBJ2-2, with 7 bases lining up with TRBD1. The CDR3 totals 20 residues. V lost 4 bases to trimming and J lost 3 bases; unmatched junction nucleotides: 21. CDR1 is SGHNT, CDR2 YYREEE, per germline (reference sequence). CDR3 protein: CASSPSLDRVSLNYTGELFF. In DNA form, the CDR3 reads TGTGCCAGCAGCCCGAGCCTTGACAGGGTGTCCCTAAACTACACCGGGGAGCTGTTTTTT.

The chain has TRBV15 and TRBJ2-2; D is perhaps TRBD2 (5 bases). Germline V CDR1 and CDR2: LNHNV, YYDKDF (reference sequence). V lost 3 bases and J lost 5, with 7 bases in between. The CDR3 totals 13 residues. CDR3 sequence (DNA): TGTGCCACCAGCAGTTCGGGGACCGGGGAGCTGTTTTTT. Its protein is CATSSSGTGELFF.

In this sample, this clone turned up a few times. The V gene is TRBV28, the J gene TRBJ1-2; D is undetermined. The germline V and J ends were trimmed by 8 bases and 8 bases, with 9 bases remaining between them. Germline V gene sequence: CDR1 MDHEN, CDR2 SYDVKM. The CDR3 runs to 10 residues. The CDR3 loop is CASWASGYTF. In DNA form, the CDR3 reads TGTGCCAGCTGGGCTTCAGGCTACACCTTC.

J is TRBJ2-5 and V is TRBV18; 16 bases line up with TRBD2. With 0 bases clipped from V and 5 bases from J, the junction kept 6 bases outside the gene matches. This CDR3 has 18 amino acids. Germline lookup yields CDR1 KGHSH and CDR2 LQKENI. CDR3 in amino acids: CASSPPGTSGRAMETQYF. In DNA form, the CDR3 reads TGTGCCAGCTCACCACCGGGGACTAGCGGGAGGGCGATGGAGACCCAGTACTTC.

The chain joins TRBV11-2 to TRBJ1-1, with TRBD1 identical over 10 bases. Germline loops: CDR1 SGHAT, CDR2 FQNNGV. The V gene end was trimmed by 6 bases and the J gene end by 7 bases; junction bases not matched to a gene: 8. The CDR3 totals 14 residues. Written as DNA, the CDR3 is TGTGCCAGCAGTTCCTTGGGACAGGGGTTTGAAGCTTTCTTT. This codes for CASSSLGQGFEAFF.

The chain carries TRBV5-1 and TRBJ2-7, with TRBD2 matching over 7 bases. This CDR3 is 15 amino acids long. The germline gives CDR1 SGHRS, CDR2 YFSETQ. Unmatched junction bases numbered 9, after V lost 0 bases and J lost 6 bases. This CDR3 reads CASSLDSGLRVEQYF. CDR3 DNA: TGCGCCAGCAGCTTGGATTCGGGACTACGTGTCGAGCAGTACTTC.

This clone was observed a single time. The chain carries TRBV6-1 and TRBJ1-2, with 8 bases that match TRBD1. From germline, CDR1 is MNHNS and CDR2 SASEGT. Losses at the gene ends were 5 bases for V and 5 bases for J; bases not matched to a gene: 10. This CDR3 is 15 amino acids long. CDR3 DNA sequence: TGTGCCAGCAGTCAACCAGGGGGCTTGAGGTATGGCTACACCTTC. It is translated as CASSQPGGLRYGYTF.

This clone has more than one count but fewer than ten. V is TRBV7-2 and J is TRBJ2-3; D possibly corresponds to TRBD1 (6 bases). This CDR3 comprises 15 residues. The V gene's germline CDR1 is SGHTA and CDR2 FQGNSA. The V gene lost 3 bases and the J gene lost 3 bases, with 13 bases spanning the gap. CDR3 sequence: CASSLRTVWTDTQYF. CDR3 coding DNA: TGTGCCAGCAGCTTGAGGACAGTGTGGACAGATACGCAGTATTTT.

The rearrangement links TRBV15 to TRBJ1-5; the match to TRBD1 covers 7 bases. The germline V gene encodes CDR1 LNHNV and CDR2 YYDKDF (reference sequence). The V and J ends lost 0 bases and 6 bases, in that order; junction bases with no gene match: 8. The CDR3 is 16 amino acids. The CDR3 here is CATSRDKQGEGQPQHF. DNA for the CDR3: TGTGCCACCAGCAGAGATAAGCAGGGGGAAGGTCAGCCCCAGCATTTT.

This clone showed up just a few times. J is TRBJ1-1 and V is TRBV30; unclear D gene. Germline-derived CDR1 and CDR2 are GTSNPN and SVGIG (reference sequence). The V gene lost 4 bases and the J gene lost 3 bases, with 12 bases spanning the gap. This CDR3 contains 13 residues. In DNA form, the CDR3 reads TGTGCCTGGAAGGTCCGGGTGGACACTGAAGCTTTCTTT. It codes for CAWKVRVDTEAFF.

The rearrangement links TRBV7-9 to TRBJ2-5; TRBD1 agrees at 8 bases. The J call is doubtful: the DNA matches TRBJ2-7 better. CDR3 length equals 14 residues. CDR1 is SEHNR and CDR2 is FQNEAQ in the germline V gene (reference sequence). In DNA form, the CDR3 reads TGTGCCAGCAGCGGCGGGACAGGATTTTACGAGCAGTACTTC. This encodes CASSGGTGFYEQYF.

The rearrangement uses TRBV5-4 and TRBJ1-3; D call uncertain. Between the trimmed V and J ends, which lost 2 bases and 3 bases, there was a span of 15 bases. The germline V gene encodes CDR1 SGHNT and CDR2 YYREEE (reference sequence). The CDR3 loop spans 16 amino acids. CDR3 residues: CASSFRGSGGGNTIYF. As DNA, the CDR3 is TGTGCCAGCAGCTTTCGGGGATCGGGTGGTGGAAACACCATATATTTT.

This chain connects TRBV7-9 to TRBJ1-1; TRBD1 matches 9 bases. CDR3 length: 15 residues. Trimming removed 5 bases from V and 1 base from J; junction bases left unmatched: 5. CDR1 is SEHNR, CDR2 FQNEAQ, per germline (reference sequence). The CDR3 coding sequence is TGTGCCAGCAGCCCCGGGACAGGGACGAACACTGAAGCTTTCTTT. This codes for CASSPGTGTNTEAFF.

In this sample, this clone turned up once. CDR3 residues: CASSLEHRGLTYSGNTIYF. CDR3 DNA: TGTGCCAGCAGCTTAGAGCACAGGGGCCTAACTTACTCTGGAAACACCATATATTTT. V and J are TRBV11-3 and TRBJ1-3; the match to TRBD1 covers 7 bases. With V trimmed by 0 bases and J by 0 bases, 11 bases remained unmatched. CDR1 and CDR2 from the germline V gene are SGHNT and YENEEA. The CDR3 consists of 19 residues.

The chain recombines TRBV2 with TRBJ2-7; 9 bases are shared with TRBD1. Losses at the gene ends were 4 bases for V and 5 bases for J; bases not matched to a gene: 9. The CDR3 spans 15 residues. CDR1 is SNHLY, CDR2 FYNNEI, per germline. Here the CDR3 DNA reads TGTGCCAGCAGTGCCAGGACAGGGGTTAACCACGAGCAGTACTTC. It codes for CASSARTGVNHEQYF.

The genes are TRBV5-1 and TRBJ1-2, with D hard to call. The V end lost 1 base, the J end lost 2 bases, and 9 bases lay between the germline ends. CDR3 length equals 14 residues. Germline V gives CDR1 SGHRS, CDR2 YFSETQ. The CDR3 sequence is CASSLMPGNYGYTF. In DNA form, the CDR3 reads TGCGCCAGCAGCTTGATGCCCGGGAACTATGGCTACACCTTC. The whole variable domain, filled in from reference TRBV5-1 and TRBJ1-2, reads KAGVTQTPRYLIKTRGQQVTLSCSPISGHRSVSWYQQTPGQGLQFLFEYFSETQRNKGNFPGRFSGRQFSNSRSEMNVSTLELGDSALYLCASSLMPGNYGYTFGSGTRLTVV.

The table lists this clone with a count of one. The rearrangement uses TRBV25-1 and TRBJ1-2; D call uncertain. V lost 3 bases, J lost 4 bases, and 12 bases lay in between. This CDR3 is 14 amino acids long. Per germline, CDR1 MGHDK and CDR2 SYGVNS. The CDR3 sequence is CASSEGLQSYGYTF. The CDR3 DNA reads TGTGCCAGCAGTGAGGGTCTACAGTCCTATGGCTACACCTTC.

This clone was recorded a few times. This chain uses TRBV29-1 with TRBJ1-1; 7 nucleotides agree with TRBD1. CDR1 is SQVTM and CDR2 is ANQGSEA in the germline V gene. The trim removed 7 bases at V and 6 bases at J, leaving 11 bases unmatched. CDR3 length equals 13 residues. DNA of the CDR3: TGCAGCGGCCAGAAGACAGGGAGTTCTGAAGCTTTCTTT. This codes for CSGQKTGSSEAFF.